This T cell receptor beta chain came from a study of control samples from healthy donors and cancer patients. Assay used: immunoSEQ multiplex PCR; TCRdb lists only in-frame clones, some missing. The sample yields about 120,000 clones, over 85% seen once. CDR1 is LGHNA, CDR2 YNFKEQ, per germline. V dropped 4 bases and J dropped 3 bases, with 15 bases sitting between them. This CDR3 has 15 amino acids. The chain employs TRBV4-2 and TRBJ1-1; D possibly corresponds to TRBD1 (6 bases). Sequencing input: blood. This clonotype originated in a man younger than 35 in good health. CDR3 bases: TGTGCCAGCAGCCCGCGGACAGAAGGATACACTGAAGCTTTCTTT. It encodes CASSPRTEGYTEAFF.